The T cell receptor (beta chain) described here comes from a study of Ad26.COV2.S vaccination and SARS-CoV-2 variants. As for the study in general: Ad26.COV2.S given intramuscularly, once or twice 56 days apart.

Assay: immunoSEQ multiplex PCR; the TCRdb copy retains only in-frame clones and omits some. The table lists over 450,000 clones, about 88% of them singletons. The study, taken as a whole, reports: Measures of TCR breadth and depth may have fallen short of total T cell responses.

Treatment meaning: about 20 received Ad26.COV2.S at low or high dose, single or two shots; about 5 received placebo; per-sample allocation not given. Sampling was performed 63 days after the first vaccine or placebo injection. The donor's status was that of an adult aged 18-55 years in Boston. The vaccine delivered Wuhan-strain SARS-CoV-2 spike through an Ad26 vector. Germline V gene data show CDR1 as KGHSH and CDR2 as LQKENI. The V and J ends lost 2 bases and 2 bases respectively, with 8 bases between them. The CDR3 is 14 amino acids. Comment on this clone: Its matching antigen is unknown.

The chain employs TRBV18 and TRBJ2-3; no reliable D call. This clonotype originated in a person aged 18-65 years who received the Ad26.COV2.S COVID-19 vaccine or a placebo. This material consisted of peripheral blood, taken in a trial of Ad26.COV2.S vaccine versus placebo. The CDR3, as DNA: TGTGCCAGCTCACCAATAAGTGACACAGATACGCAGTATTTT. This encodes CASSPISDTDTQYF.